Shown below are 5 T cell receptor beta chains from a single sample sequenced in a study of T cells in localized non-small cell lung cancer. Libraries were prepared by immunoSEQ multiplex PCR; TCRdb keeps only in-frame clonotypes and omits some of them. The table includes under 35,000 clones, approximately 90% detected once. Here the sequenced sample was peripheral blood, taken before any cancer treatment. These receptors all stem from a female donor over 55 with stage I lung adenocarcinoma.

The gene calls are TRBV27 and TRBJ2-5; no firm D call. Trimming took 5 bases from V and 2 from J, leaving 9 bases between them. The CDR3 loop spans 13 amino acids. Looked up from germline, CDR1 is MNHEY and CDR2 is SMNVEV (reference sequence). CDR3: CASSPQSQETQYF. The CDR3 region has the DNA TGTGCCAGCAGTCCCCAGTCTCAAGAGACCCAGTACTTC.

The chain links TRBV4-1 to TRBJ2-2, with D possibly being TRBD1 or TRBD2 (5 bases each). This CDR3 is built from 16 residues. The germline V and J ends were trimmed by 0 bases and 5 bases, with 13 bases remaining between them. CDR1 and CDR2 (germline): MGHRA, YSYEKL. CDR3 in amino acids: CASSQEYEGRTGELFF. Written as DNA, the CDR3 is TGCGCCAGCAGCCAAGAATATGAGGGGCGGACCGGGGAGCTGTTTTTT.

The rearrangement joins TRBV19 to TRBJ1-5, with 9 bases aligning to TRBD1. J gave up 7 bases and V 3 bases, and 7 bases lay outside the gene matches. Germline V gives CDR1 LNHDA, CDR2 SQIVND (reference sequence). The length of the CDR3 is 15 residues. The CDR3 sequence: CASSIRQGGVQPQHF. The CDR3 nucleotides read TGTGCCAGTAGTATTAGACAGGGGGGAGTGCAGCCCCAGCATTTT.

The V call is TRBV18, the J call TRBJ1-2; TRBD1 matches at 7 bases. The CDR3 has 13 residues. V was pared by 4 bases and J by 12 bases, with 11 bases of the junction left unmatched. Germline CDR1 and CDR2: KGHSH and LQKENI. The CDR3 sequence: CASSRGQEVENTF. The CDR3 DNA reads TGTGCCAGCTCACGAGGACAGGAGGTCGAGAACACCTTC.

This chain uses TRBV29-1 with TRBJ2-1, with 9 bases that match TRBD1. The CDR3 has 16 amino acids. With 4 bases clipped from V and 8 bases from J, the junction kept 15 bases outside the gene matches. From germline, CDR1 is SQVTM and CDR2 ANQGSEA. The CDR3 here is CSVALSWGQGNYEQFF. DNA for the CDR3: TGCAGCGTTGCTCTAAGCTGGGGACAGGGTAACTATGAGCAGTTCTTC.